This TCR beta chain comes out of a study of blood T cells in healthy people across ages. This clonotype was counted a few times. The germline CDR1 and CDR2 sequences are SQVTM and ANQGSEA. The CDR3 has 12 amino acids. Ranging in age from about 6 to 90, the donors were healthy Caucasian individuals from Russia. For the second PCR, which ran for about 6 to 12 cycles, a sample-barcoded 5' primer and a J-beta primer mix were used. One entry per CDR3 protein results from TCRdb running MiXCR on the 5' RACE reads. The sample holds 800,000 to 950,000 distinct CDR3 sequences, under 50% seen once. V usage is TRBV29-1 and J usage is TRBJ2-5; D ambiguous. Judging by the DNA end, TRBJ2-7 fits better; the J call may be wrong. The sequenced sample consisted of blood. This receptor was identified in a man aged 25 to 40 in good health. CDR3 region: CSVEGTGSEQYF. The CDR3 region has the DNA TGCAGCGTTGAAGGTACCGGGTCCGAGCAGTACTTC.